Given below is one T cell receptor beta chain in context. Its antigen is unidentified. Germline V gene data show CDR1 as WNHNN and CDR2 as SYGVQD (reference sequence). V was clipped by 2 bases and J by 9 bases; unmatched bases: 6. The length of the CDR3 is 14 residues. The sample is drawn from a study of shared clonotypes between healthy human individuals. Study-wide results and limits: With few donors, the genetic and exposure-history diversity represented was limited. An expected dependence of interdonor clonotype sharing on sequencing depth was noted.

Assay: immunoSEQ multiplex PCR; the TCRdb copy retains only in-frame clones and omits some. The table records 2,100,000 or so clones, under 97% of them present only once. The receptor was derived from a man between 18 and 29 years old in good health. V usage is TRBV10-1 and J usage is TRBJ2-3; the match to TRBD2 covers 9 bases. The source material was naive CD4+ T cells sorted from blood. Subset defined: CD45RA+ positively selected. CDR3 DNA: TGCGCCAGCAGTGAGGGGAGTAGCGGGGGCACGCAGTATTTT. Translated, it gives CASSEGSSGGTQYF.